This T cell receptor beta chain was observed in a study of T-cell memory formation after mild COVID-19. This CDR3 is built from 13 residues. The germline V and J ends were trimmed by 6 bases and 8 bases, with 16 bases remaining between them. 5'RACE primed from the constant segment yielded TCR alpha and TCR beta cDNA libraries bearing sample barcodes and UMIs. TCRdb reprocessed the 5' RACE reads via MiXCR and lists one record per CDR3 protein. The sample gives hundreds of thousands of distinct CDR3 sequences, roughly 18% of which show up once; about 12% is in the top ten. The chain recombines TRBV12-3 or TRBV12-4 with TRBJ1-1; D gene uncertain. This sequence originates from an adult woman who had mild COVID-19 (a few samples of this study predate the infection). Cell type and time point are not known. Sequenced input: PBMCs or a T cell subset sorted from them (not recorded which). This chain's CDR3 is CASRLGGVGEAFF. The CDR3 nucleotides are TGTGCCAGCAGGCTAGGTGGCGTGGGAGAAGCTTTCTTT.